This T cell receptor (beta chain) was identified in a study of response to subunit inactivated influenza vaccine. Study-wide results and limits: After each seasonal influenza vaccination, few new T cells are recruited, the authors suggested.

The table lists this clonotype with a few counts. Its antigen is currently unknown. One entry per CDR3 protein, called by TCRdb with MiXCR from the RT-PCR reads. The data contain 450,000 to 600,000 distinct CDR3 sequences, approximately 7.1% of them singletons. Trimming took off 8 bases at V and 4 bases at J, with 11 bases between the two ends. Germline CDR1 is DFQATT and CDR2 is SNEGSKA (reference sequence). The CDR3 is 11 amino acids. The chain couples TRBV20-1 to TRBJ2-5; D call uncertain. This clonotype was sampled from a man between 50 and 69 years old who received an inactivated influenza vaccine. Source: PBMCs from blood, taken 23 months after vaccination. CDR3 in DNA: TGCAGTCGGCTGATTGGAGAGACCCAGTACTTC. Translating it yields CSRLIGETQYF.